These T cell receptor beta chains were read from a single sample in a study of human T cells and chemical hapten exposure. TCRdb reprocessed the RACE reads via MiXCR and lists one record per CDR3 protein. The sample has 100,000 to 150,000 distinct CDR3 sequences; roughly 15% are singletons. This specimen was whole blood, taken in connection with sensitization to the hapten diphenylcyclopropenone (DPC). Source of these receptors: a man younger than 35 with alopecia areata. Some clones in this sample may be carry-over from other donors' samples. The CDR3 runs from the conserved cysteine through the conserved F or W. D genes are given only for firm matches. Clone size is given for some rows only: seen once, a few or many times, or a class if the clone is expanded.

j_call	v_call	d_call	clone_size	cdr3_aa	cdr3_nt
TRBJ2-1	TRBV20-1	TRBD2	few	CSGIGGSGGISSYNEQFF	TGCAGTGGTATTGGTGGTAGCGGGGGGATTAGCTCCTACAATGAGCAGTTCTTC
TRBJ2-1	TRBV11-2	.	.	CATRGLRSYNEQFF	TGTGCCACCCGCGGACTTCGCTCCTACAATGAGCAGTTCTTC
TRBJ1-1	TRBV2	.	few	CASRVGRLNTEAFF	TGTGCCAGCAGAGTAGGACGGCTGAACACTGAAGCTTTCTTT
TRBJ1-4	TRBV4-1	.	.	CASSHMPGLSEKLFF	TGCGCCAGCAGCCACATGCCAGGGTTGTCAGAAAAACTGTTTTTT
TRBJ2-1	TRBV20-1	.	.	CSARGNSWEQFF	TGCAGTGCTAGAGGGAATAGCTGGGAGCAGTTCTTC
TRBJ1-4	TRBV7-8	TRBD1	many	CASSFTGTATNEKLFF	TGTGCCAGCAGCTTCACCGGGACAGCAACTAATGAAAAACTGTTTTTT
TRBJ2-7	TRBV20-1	TRBD2	.	CSASGLVAYEQYF	TGCAGTGCTAGTGGACTAGTGGCCTACGAGCAGTACTTC
TRBJ2-7	TRBV20-1	TRBD2	few	CSASSPSGYSYEQYF	TGCAGTGCTAGTAGTCCTAGCGGGTATTCCTACGAGCAGTACTTC
TRBJ2-1	TRBV4-1	TRBD2	.	CASSQEGGGGSSYNEQFF	TGCGCCAGCAGCCAAGAGGGAGGCGGGGGAAGCTCCTACAATGAGCAGTTCTTC
TRBJ2-3	TRBV4-1	.	.	CASSQDNRATDTQYF	TGCGCCAGCAGCCAAGATAATCGGGCCACAGATACGCAGTATTTT
TRBJ2-7	TRBV29-1	.	.	CSVERGVF	TGCAGCGTTGAAAGGGGGGTCTTC
TRBJ1-1	TRBV29-1	.	.	CSVTRLLNTEAFF	TGCAGCGTGACACGACTGTTGAACACTGAAGCTTTCTTT
TRBJ1-1	TRBV28	.	.	CASSRTVGEAFF	TGTGCCAGCAGTAGGACAGTCGGTGAAGCTTTCTTT
TRBJ2-7	TRBV20-1	TRBD2	once	CSAEETSGYEQYF	TGCAGTGCTGAGGAGACTAGCGGCTACGAGCAGTACTTC
TRBJ2-4	TRBV27	TRBD2	many	CASSLSGYLAKNIQYF	TGTGCCAGCAGCCTTAGCGGGTATCTAGCCAAAAACATTCAGTACTTC
TRBJ2-7	TRBV28	.	many	CASKRTGPYEQYF	TGTGCCAGCAAGAGGACGGGACCCTACGAGCAGTACTTC
TRBJ2-1	TRBV2	TRBD2	.	CASRTLDSGGAHNEQFF	TGTGCCAGCAGGACCCTGGACAGCGGGGGGGCCCACAATGAGCAGTTCTTC
TRBJ1-1	TRBV28	.	.	CATKDSLNTEAFF	TGTGCCACTAAGGACAGTTTGAACACTGAAGCTTTCTTT
TRBJ1-1	TRBV29-1	TRBD1	few	CSVVPGQGSEAFF	TGCAGCGTTGTACCGGGACAGGGGTCAGAAGCTTTCTTT
TRBJ1-1	TRBV11-2	.	many	CASSFPPGGHTEAFF	TGTGCCAGCAGCTTCCCTCCGGGAGGGCACACTGAAGCTTTCTTT
TRBJ2-1	TRBV4-1	TRBD1	.	CASALTGTGGWSEQFF	TGCGCCAGCGCTCTTACCGGGACAGGGGGCTGGTCGGAGCAGTTCTTC
TRBJ1-3	TRBV5-1	.	few	CASSLAPGTPTGNTIYF	TGCGCCAGCAGCTTGGCCCCAGGGACTCCTACTGGAAACACCATATATTTT
TRBJ2-5	TRBV12-3/TRBV12-4	.	few	CASSNVGGQETQYF	TGTGCCAGCAGTAACGTAGGGGGGCAAGAGACCCAGTACTTC